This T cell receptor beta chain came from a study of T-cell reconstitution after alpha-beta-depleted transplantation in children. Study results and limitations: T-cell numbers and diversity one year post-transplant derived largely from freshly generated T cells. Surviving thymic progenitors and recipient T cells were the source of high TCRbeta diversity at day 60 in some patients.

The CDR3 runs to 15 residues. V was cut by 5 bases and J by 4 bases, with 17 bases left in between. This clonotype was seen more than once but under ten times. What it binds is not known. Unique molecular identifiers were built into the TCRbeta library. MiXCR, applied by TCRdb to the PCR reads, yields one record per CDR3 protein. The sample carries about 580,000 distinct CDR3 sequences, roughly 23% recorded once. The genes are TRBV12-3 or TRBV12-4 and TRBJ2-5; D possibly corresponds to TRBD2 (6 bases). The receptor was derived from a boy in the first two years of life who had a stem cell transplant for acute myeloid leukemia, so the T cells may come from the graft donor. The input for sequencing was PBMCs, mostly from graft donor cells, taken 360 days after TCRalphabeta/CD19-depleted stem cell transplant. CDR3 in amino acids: CASSRDLLRGETQYF. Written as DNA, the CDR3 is TGTGCCAGCAGTCGTGATCTGCTGCGGGGAGAGACCCAGTACTTC.